Below, 10 T cell receptor beta chains from the same sample are listed, as sequenced in a study of T-cell reconstitution after alpha-beta-depleted transplantation in children. As it was prepared, the TCRbeta library received unique molecular identifiers. TCRdb re-derived calls from the PCR reads in MiXCR, one entry per CDR3 protein. Of under 750,000 distinct CDR3 sequences listed, about 23% are singletons. Specimen: PBMCs, mostly from graft donor cells, collected 360 days after TCRalphabeta/CD19-depleted stem cell transplant. The source of these receptors is a boy under two years old who had a stem cell transplant for acute myeloid leukemia, so the T cells may come from the graft donor.

This clonotype came up a few times. The chain combines TRBV6-6 with TRBJ2-1, with D unresolved. With 4 bases removed from V and 8 bases from J, the gap between germline ends came to 9 bases. The CDR3 contains 12 residues. CDR1 is MNHNY, CDR2 SVGAGI, per germline (reference sequence). CDR3 protein: CASSLFMDEQFF. The CDR3 nucleotides read TGTGCCAGCAGTTTATTTATGGATGAGCAGTTCTTC.

This clonotype was seen more than once but under ten times. The chain uses TRBV12-3 or TRBV12-4 and TRBJ2-5; D is unresolved. The V gene lost 6 bases and the J gene lost 2 bases, with 16 bases spanning the gap. The CDR3 covers 15 residues. The CDR3 DNA reads as TGTGCCAGCAGCTTCAGCCCCGGTGGGCAAGAGACCCAGTACTTC. Protein: CASSFSPGGQETQYF.

The table lists this clonotype with a few counts. J is TRBJ2-5 and V is TRBV28; D may be TRBD1 or TRBD2 (5 bases each). This CDR3 region has 17 residues. The germline V and J ends were trimmed by 5 bases and 2 bases, with 21 bases remaining between them. CDR1 and CDR2 from the germline V gene are MDHEN and SYDVKM. The CDR3 is CASSLKTGAYLQETQYF. CDR3 bases: TGTGCCAGCAGTCTTAAAACCGGGGCCTACTTACAAGAGACCCAGTACTTC.

This clonotype came up many times. The chain has TRBV12-3 or TRBV12-4 and TRBJ2-3, with D uncertain. V was shortened by 7 bases and J by 2 bases, with 10 bases between the two germline ends. This CDR3 region has 13 residues. CDR3 sequence: CASTKAATDTQYF. Written as DNA, the CDR3 is TGTGCCAGCACCAAGGCAGCCACAGATACGCAGTATTTT.

This clonotype has more than one count but fewer than ten. The rearrangement uses TRBV7-9 and TRBJ2-1; TRBD1 is a possible D gene (5 bases). This CDR3 comprises 16 residues. The germline V gene encodes CDR1 SEHNR and CDR2 FQNEAQ (reference sequence). The V end lost 5 bases, the J end lost 7 bases, and 21 bases lay between the germline ends. CDR3 DNA: TGTGCCAGCAGCCCGGCTCTAGGGGTGGAGAGGAATGAGCAGTTCTTC. This codes for CASSPALGVERNEQFF.

The V and J genes are TRBV12-3 or TRBV12-4 and TRBJ2-3, with 10 bases fitting TRBD1. This CDR3 is built from 16 residues. V lost 5 bases, J lost 2 bases, and 7 bases stayed unmatched. CDR3 loop: CASSGGQGSFTDTQYF. In DNA form, the CDR3 reads TGTGCCAGCAGTGGGGGACAGGGGTCTTTCACAGATACGCAGTATTTT.

The gene calls are TRBV9 and TRBJ2-1; 7 bases match TRBD2. CDR3 size: 15 residues. Losses at the gene ends were 0 bases for V and 4 bases for J; bases not matched to a gene: 4. CDR1 is SGDLS and CDR2 is YYNGEE in the germline V gene. The CDR3 loop reads CASSVGLAEYNEQFF. The DNA for the CDR3 is TGTGCCAGCAGCGTAGGGCTAGCGGAGTACAATGAGCAGTTCTTC.

The V and J genes are TRBV29-1 and TRBJ1-2; D might be TRBD1 (5 bases). The V end was cut by 3 bases, the J end by 7 bases, with 9 bases between. CDR1 and CDR2 from the germline V gene are SQVTM and ANQGSEA. This CDR3 has 11 residues. The CDR3 reads CSVETDRGYTF. The CDR3 DNA reads TGCAGCGTTGAGACAGATCGTGGCTACACCTTC.

This clonotype was recorded a few times. The rearrangement joins TRBV10-3 to TRBJ2-7; possibly TRBD2 for D (6 bases). The CDR3 is made up of 13 amino acids. Looked up from germline, CDR1 is ENHRY and CDR2 is SYGVKD. The V gene lost 5 bases and the J gene lost 0 bases, with 8 bases spanning the gap. In DNA, the CDR3 is TGTGCCATCAGTCCCGGGAGCTCCTACGAGCAGTACGTC. This encodes CAISPGSSYEQYV.

This chain uses TRBV20-1 with TRBJ2-2, with D perhaps assigned TRBD1 or TRBD2 (5 bases each). V was pared by 4 bases and J by 4 bases, with 10 bases between. Germline V gene lookup returns CDR1 DFQATT and CDR2 SNEGSKA (reference sequence). This CDR3 is 13 amino acids long. The DNA of the CDR3 is TGCAGTGCTACCCTGAGGGGCACCGGGGAGCTGTTTTTT. Amino acid sequence: CSATLRGTGELFF.